The clone carrying this TCR beta chain was counted ten times or more. The antigen remains unidentified. Using RNA transcripts as the source, TCR beta CDR3 regions were amplified. First-round RT-PCR with HTBI primers amplified the TCR CDR3 region. TCRdb re-called the multiplex PCR reads through MiXCR, storing one row per CDR3 protein. In the table there are around 620,000 distinct CDR3 sequences, around 45% of which are singletons. The CDR3 is 12 residues long. V dropped 6 bases and J dropped 5; count of bases not matched to a gene: 6. CDR1 is DFQATT, CDR2 SNEGSKA, per germline (reference sequence). These data are taken from a study of T cells in Graves' hyperthyroidism and ophthalmopathy. General study points: The model identified upcoming ophthalmopathy a median around 6 months ahead of onset. Most thyroid clonotypes expanded above 0.001 were also detected in blood.

Sequenced material: peripheral blood or thyroid tissue (not recorded which). This sequence joins TRBV20-1 and TRBJ1-1; 7 bases agree with TRBD1. This TCR was sampled from an adult woman with Graves' disease, either hyperthyroidism or ophthalmopathy (not recorded which). The CDR3 loop reads CSARQGPTEAFF. DNA for the CDR3: TGCAGTGCCCGACAGGGCCCAACTGAAGCTTTCTTT.